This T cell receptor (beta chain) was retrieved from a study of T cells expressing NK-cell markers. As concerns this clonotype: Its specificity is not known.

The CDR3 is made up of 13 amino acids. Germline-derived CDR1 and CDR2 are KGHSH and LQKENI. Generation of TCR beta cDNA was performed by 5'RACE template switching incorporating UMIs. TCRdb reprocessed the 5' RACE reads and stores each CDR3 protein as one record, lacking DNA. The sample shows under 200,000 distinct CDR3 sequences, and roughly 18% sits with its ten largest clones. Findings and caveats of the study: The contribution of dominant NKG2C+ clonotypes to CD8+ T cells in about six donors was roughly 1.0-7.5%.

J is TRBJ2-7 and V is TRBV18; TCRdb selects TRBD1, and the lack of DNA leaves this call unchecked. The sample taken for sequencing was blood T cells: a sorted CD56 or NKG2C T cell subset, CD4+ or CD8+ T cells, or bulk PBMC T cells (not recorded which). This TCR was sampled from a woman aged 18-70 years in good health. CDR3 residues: CASSPPQGLEQYF.